This TCR beta chain was captured in a study of blood T cell repertoires in COVID-19. The CDR3 runs 14 residues. Germline CDR1 is LNHDA and CDR2 is SQIVND (reference sequence). The ends lost 5 bases at V and 5 bases at J; junction bases unmatched: 5. TCRdb's table, derived via immunoSEQ multiplex PCR, lists solely in-frame clones and lacks some. The data show around 190,000 clones, about 83% seen once. Sequencing was carried out using peripheral blood. The sequence came from a human donor in a cohort sampled during active COVID-19. The rearrangement uses TRBV19 and TRBJ1-1; 10 bases fit TRBD1. The CDR3 is CASSPTGGRTEAFF. The CDR3 DNA reads TGTGCCAGTAGTCCGACAGGGGGCAGGACTGAAGCTTTCTTT. Filled out from reference TRBV19 and TRBJ1-1, the complete variable domain reads DGGITQSPKYLFRKEGQNVTLSCEQNLNHDAMYWYRQDPGQGLRLIYYSQIVNDFQKGDIAEGYSVSREKKESFPLTVTSAQKNPTAFYLCASSPTGGRTEAFFGQGTRLTVV.